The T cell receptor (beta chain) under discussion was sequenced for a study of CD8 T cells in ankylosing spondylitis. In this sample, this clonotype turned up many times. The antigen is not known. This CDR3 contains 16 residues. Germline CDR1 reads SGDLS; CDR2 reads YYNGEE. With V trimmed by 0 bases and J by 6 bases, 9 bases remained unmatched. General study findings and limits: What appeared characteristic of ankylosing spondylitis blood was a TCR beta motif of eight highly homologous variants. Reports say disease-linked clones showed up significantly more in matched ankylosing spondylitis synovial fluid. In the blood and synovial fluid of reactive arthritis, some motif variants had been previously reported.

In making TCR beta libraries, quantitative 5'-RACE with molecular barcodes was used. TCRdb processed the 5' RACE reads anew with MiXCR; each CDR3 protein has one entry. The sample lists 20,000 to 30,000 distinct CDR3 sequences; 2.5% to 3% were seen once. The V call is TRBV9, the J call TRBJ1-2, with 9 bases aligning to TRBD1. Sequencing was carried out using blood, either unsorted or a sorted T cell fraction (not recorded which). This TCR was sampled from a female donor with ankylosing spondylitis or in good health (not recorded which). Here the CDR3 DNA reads TGTGCCAGCAGCGTAGACCCGGGACAGGGAAGGGATGGCTACACCTTC. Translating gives CASSVDPGQGRDGYTF.